This T cell receptor (beta chain) was observed in a study of shared clonotypes between healthy human individuals. Study-wide findings and caveats: Sorted-subset samples were not fully sequenced, rarefaction indicated. Generation probability values for non-shared clonotypes were lower than those for clonotypes shared by all four donors.

Each subset's genomic DNA was shared equally among a number of immunoSEQ plates. As processed by the authors: ImmunoSEQ output lacked quality scores and full-length reads, limiting matched filtering. Sequencing used immunoSEQ multiplex PCR; TCRdb keeps in-frame clones, though not all of them. V and J calls and clone size are those listed in that table; D and trimming were worked out from the DNA. The data hold about 1.1 million clones, with around 82% observed a single time. As for this clone: Its specificity is unknown. Other nucleotide sequences in the sample specify the same CDR3.

Germline-derived CDR1 and CDR2 are SGHTA and FQGTGA. Between the trimmed V and J ends, which lost 6 bases and 4 bases, there was a span of 10 bases. CDR3 length: 13 amino acids. This clonotype was sampled from a man in his late teens or twenties in good health. Some clones in this sample may be carry-over from other donors' samples. The chain links TRBV7-3 to TRBJ2-1; possible D gene TRBD2, 5 bases. Source material: memory CD4+ T cells from PBMCs. The subset: CD45RA-negative fraction. The CDR3 is CASSPGFYNEQFF. In nucleotides, the CDR3 is TGTGCCAGCAGTCCGGGGTTTTACAATGAGCAGTTCTTC.